This TCR beta chain was identified during a study of cytomegalovirus exposure and HLA in healthy donors. Regarding the study as a whole: Subsequent analysis showed first-cohort TCR clusters tending to co-occur in roughly 130 validation repertoires. In vitro experiments confirmed that three CMV-associated chains were specific for CMV antigens.

J lost 7 bases, V lost 4 bases, and 11 bases had no gene match. Germline V lookup: CDR1 SGHRS, CDR2 YFSETQ. This CDR3 is built from 15 residues. Method: immunoSEQ multiplex PCR; TCRdb's copy keeps in-frame clones and lacks some. The sample lists over 150,000 clones; just over 85% were seen once. The donors were in the roughly 120-subject validation cohort, distinct from the roughly 700-subject first cohort. This clone was seen once. Its antigen is undetermined. This chain joins TRBV5-1 and TRBJ2-7; TRBD1 matches at 10 bases. The sequenced sample was PBMCs. This receptor was taken from a human donor in good health. The DNA of the CDR3 is TGCGCCAGCAGCGATTGGTGGGACAGGGGTTGGGAGCAGTACTTC. Its translation: CASSDWWDRGWEQYF.